The sequence of this TCR beta chain was determined in a study of T cell repertoires in cytomegalovirus infection (dated by TCRdb to the late 2010s). Concerning the study at large: The HLA type of each donor mattered for the analysis, because public TCR beta signatures pointed to carriage of CMV infection along with the matching HLA type.

The CDR3 starts with the cysteine, ends with the phenylalanine, and has 14 residues. Left in the record is the CDR3 DNA by itself, 42 bases read in frame from the first base. V loses 6 bases of germline sequence and J loses 5 bases, and the interval between the two ends is 17 bases. General study outcomes and caveats: In both this cohort and an independent roughly 350-donor cohort, the cumulative frequency of public TCR beta family members distinguished carriers of CMV infection plus the relevant HLA type. In the ex vivo response, HLA-C-restricted CMV-specific TCR beta clonotypes were dominant, and in two of eight donors the single most frequent clonotype came from this HLA-C-restricted group.

Details on this clonotype: What antigen it recognizes has not been identified. Base qualities are missing; no much larger clone stands one base away.

The reads were generated on an Illumina HiSeq 1500. TCRdb redid the processing of the public reads, applying fastp at Q25 and MiXCR, and retained in-frame beta chains. Each CDR3 protein appears once, grouped with its most common genes and DNA. Present in this sample are 150,000 to 200,000 distinct CDR3 sequences, roughly 19% of which were seen just once. The ten top clones hold approximately 3% of the sample. The sequence derives from a human donor in good health (CMV status not recorded). Some clones in this sample may be carry-over from other donors' samples. Sequencing was carried out using PBMCs. The rearranged segments are TRBV12-3 or TRBV12-4 and TRBJ2-7; matching of 5 bases hints at TRBD1 as the D gene. The nucleotides are TGTGCCAGCAGCCCATTAAGGGGTTCCAACGAGCAGTACTTC. The encoded protein is CASSPLRGSNEQYF.